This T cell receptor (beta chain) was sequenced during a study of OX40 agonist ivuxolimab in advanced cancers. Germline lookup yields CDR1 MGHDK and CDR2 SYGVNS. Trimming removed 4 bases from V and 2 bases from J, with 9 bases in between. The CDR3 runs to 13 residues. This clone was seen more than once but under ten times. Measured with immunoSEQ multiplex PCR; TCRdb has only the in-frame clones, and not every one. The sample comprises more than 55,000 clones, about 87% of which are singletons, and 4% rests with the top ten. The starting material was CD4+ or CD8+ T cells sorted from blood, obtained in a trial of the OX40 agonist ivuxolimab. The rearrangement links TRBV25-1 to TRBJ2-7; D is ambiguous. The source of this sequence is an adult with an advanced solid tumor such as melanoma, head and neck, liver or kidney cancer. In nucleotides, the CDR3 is TGTGCCAGCAGTGGAGATGGTCCCTACGAGCAGTACTTC. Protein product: CASSGDGPYEQYF.